Following are 9 T cell receptor beta chains from one sample sequenced in a study of OX40 agonist ivuxolimab in advanced cancers. Method: immunoSEQ multiplex PCR; TCRdb's copy keeps in-frame clones and lacks some. The sample consists of about 50,000 clones, roughly 91% of them appearing once. The sample here was CD4+ or CD8+ T cells sorted from blood, taken in a trial of the OX40 agonist ivuxolimab. Receptor source: an adult with an advanced solid tumor such as melanoma, head and neck, liver or kidney cancer.

The rearrangement joins TRBV29-1 to TRBJ2-7; maybe TRBD1 (6 bases). CDR3 size: 16 residues. Germline V lookup: CDR1 SQVTM, CDR2 ANQGSEA. The ends were cut back, 2 bases at V and 0 bases at J, with 17 bases in the middle. CDR3 sequence reads: CSVELTGQGSSYEQYF. The CDR3 region has the DNA TGCAGCGTTGAACTAACGGGCCAGGGGAGCTCCTACGAGCAGTACTTC.

The chain uses TRBV5-4 and TRBJ1-2; D perhaps matches TRBD1 (5 bases). CDR3 length: 14 residues. Deletions cut 1 base from V and 4 bases from J, with 11 bases between. Germline CDR1 SGHNT, CDR2 YYREEE (reference sequence). Here the CDR3 DNA reads TGTGCCAGCAGCTTGCGGGGGATCGCCTATGGCTACACCTTC. It yields the protein CASSLRGIAYGYTF.

CDR3 protein: CASSLDLAVGRYEQYF. The CDR3 DNA reads as TGTGCCAGCAGCTTAGACCTAGCTGTTGGAAGGTACGAGCAGTACTTC. The V call is TRBV7-9, the J call TRBJ2-7, with a weak D call TRBD2 (5 bases). V lost 1 base, J lost 4 bases, and 17 bases lay in between. CDR1 is SEHNR, CDR2 FQNEAQ, per germline (reference sequence). The CDR3 runs to 16 residues.

This chain joins TRBV5-1 and TRBJ2-2, with 10 bases fitting TRBD2. The junction had 4 bases not matched to a gene; V was cut back by 4 bases and J by 4 bases. The germline gives CDR1 SGHRS, CDR2 YFSETQ. This CDR3 comprises 15 residues. The CDR3 protein is CASSPASGGTGELFF. The CDR3 bases are TGCGCCAGCAGCCCCGCTAGCGGGGGCACCGGGGAGCTGTTTTTT.

V and J are TRBV7-9 and TRBJ2-1, with D perhaps matching TRBD1 (5 bases). Trimming pared 2 bases from V and 2 bases from J, leaving 10 bases between. This CDR3 contains 15 residues. Germline V gene lookup returns CDR1 SEHNR and CDR2 FQNEAQ (reference sequence). In DNA, the CDR3 is TGTGCCAGCAGCTTAAAAGACAGTCCCTACAATGAGCAGTTCTTC. Residues: CASSLKDSPYNEQFF.

The chain recombines TRBV30 with TRBJ1-5; 9 bases align to TRBD1. This CDR3 comprises 13 residues. V gave up 1 base and J gave up 6 bases; unmatched junction bases: 1. Germline CDR1 and CDR2: GTSNPN and SVGIG (reference sequence). The CDR3 sequence is CAWSDRGLQPQHF. The CDR3 DNA reads as TGTGCCTGGAGTGACAGGGGGCTTCAGCCCCAGCATTTT.

Concerning this clone itself: The same CDR3 arises from other DNA sequences in this sample as well. The rearrangement uses TRBV19 and TRBJ1-1; maybe TRBD1 (5 bases). The germline V gene has CDR1 LNHDA and CDR2 SQIVND (reference sequence). The germline V and J ends were trimmed by 3 bases and 4 bases, with 12 bases remaining between them. The CDR3 totals 14 residues. The CDR3 here is CASSIGGAGTEAFF. The CDR3 bases are TGTGCCAGTAGTATCGGAGGGGCGGGCACTGAAGCTTTCTTT.

This clone was seen once. The V and J genes are TRBV10-3 and TRBJ2-5; possibly TRBD1 or TRBD2 for D (6 bases each). The germline gives CDR1 ENHRY, CDR2 SYGVKD. Between the trimmed V and J ends, which lost 2 bases and 2 bases, there was a span of 18 bases. This CDR3 is built from 17 residues. CDR3 nucleotide sequence: TGTGCCATCAGTGAGGGGGATGGGGGGCTATTTCAAGAGACCCAGTACTTC. It specifies CAISEGDGGLFQETQYF.

The gene calls are TRBV30 and TRBJ1-2; 10 positions match TRBD1. The length of the CDR3 is 13 residues. Germline V lookup: CDR1 GTSNPN, CDR2 SVGIG (reference sequence). V shed 3 bases and J 4 bases; nucleotides not matched to a gene: 2. CDR3 DNA sequence: TGTGCCTGGAGGACAGGGGGCGGCTATGGCTACACCTTC. Translation gives CAWRTGGGYGYTF.